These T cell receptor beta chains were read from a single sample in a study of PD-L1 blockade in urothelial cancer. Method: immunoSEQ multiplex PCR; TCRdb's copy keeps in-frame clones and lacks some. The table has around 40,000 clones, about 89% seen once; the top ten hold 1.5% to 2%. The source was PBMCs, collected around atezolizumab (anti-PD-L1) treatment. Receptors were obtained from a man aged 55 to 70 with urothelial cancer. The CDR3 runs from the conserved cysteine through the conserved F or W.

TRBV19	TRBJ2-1	CASSLAGGKDEQFF
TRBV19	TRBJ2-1	CASSMGRSSYNEQFF
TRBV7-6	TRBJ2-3	CASSAGTSNTQYF
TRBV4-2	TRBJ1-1	CASSPFLSEGDTEAFF
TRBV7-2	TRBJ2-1	CAITPGKGYYEQFF
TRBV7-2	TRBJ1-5	CASSLGGSRGQPQHF
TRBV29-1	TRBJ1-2	CSVGDTTLNYGYTF
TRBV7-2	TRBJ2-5	CASSVVGGGMETQYF
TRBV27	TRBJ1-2	CASRPGGSYGYTF
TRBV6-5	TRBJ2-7	CASRNPSGNYEQYF
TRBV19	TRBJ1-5	CASSISLRQGSNQPQHF
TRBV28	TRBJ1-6	CASYGGRALHF
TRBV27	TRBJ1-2	CASSFLQGAGYTF
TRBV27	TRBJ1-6	CASSDGGSSYNSPLHF
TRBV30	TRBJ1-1	CAWSTGQVETEAFF
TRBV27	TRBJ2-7	CASSPQGQPPSYEQYF
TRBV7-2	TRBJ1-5	CASSLGTAQPQHF
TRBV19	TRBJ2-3	CASTQGNTDTQYF